Listed here is a single T cell receptor beta chain. Researchers ran the PCR with 60 Vbeta and 13 Jbeta primers. The method was immunoSEQ multiplex PCR; TCRdb's version includes in-frame clones alone and lacks a portion of them. The data show 90,000 to 130,000 clones, with 76% seen just once and roughly 12% held by the top ten. The record originates from a study of cytomegalovirus exposure and HLA in healthy donors. The sequence came from a man aged 25 to 40 in good health and CMV-seropositive. The sequencing sample was made of PBMCs.

CDR3 protein: CAISEPTGIGVGEQYF. CDR3 nucleotides: TGTGCCATCAGTGAGCCAACAGGGATCGGGGTGGGTGAGCAGTACTTC. V is TRBV10-3 and J is TRBJ2-7, with D possibly matching TRBD1 (6 bases). Trimming pared 2 bases from V and 7 bases from J, leaving 21 bases between. Per the germline V gene, CDR1 is ENHRY and CDR2 is SYGVKD. The CDR3 has 16 amino acids.